These 29 T cell receptor beta chains were all obtained from the same sample, sequenced in a study of OX40 agonist ivuxolimab in advanced cancers. Assay: immunoSEQ multiplex PCR; the TCRdb copy retains only in-frame clones and omits some. The table records about 6,500 clones, more than 75% of them present only once. The sample consisted of CD4+ or CD8+ T cells sorted from blood, taken in a trial of the OX40 agonist ivuxolimab. These receptors originate from an adult with an advanced solid tumor such as melanoma, head and neck, liver or kidney cancer.

The chain recombines TRBV7-3 with TRBJ2-5; 10 nucleotides match TRBD1. V trimming: 4 bases; J trimming: 3 bases; junction bases outside the gene matches: 2. This CDR3 spans 14 amino acids. CDR1 is SGHTA and CDR2 is FQGTGA in the germline V gene. CDR3 protein: CASSWTGGEETQYF. The DNA of the CDR3 is TGTGCCAGCAGCTGGACAGGGGGAGAAGAGACCCAGTACTTC.

This clone was found a few times. V gene TRBV9 combines with J gene TRBJ1-1; TRBD1 might be the D (6 bases). Germline values: CDR1 SGDLS, CDR2 YYNGEE. Trimming left V 0 bases short and J 1 base short, with 7 bases between. This CDR3 region has 14 residues. CDR3 amino acids: CASSVEGQNTEAFF. CDR3 in DNA: TGTGCCAGCAGCGTAGAGGGACAGAACACTGAAGCTTTCTTT.

CDR3 amino acids: CASRARGGTEAFF. The DNA of the CDR3 is TGTGCCAGCAGGGCCAGGGGTGGAACTGAAGCTTTCTTT. The chain recombines TRBV2 with TRBJ1-1, with D maybe TRBD1 (6 bases). This CDR3 spans 13 amino acids. Per germline, CDR1 SNHLY and CDR2 FYNNEI. The ends were cut back, 6 bases at V and 5 bases at J, with 13 bases in the middle.

V gene TRBV7-2 combines with J gene TRBJ2-5, with 12 bases fitting TRBD2. The germline CDR1 and CDR2 sequences are SGHTA and FQGNSA. V shed 1 base, J shed 5 bases, and the junction held 5 bases outside the gene matches. CDR3 length: 16 amino acids. CDR3 bases: TGTGCCAGCAGCTTAGGTCGTCTAGCGGGAGGGGAGACCCAGTACTTC. It translates to CASSLGRLAGGETQYF.

Only one count was recorded for this clone. V usage is TRBV18 and J usage is TRBJ1-2; the D gene is possibly TRBD1 (6 bases). V lost 3 bases, J lost 1 base, and 12 bases lay in between. Germline CDR1 KGHSH, CDR2 LQKENI. This CDR3 region has 15 residues. The CDR3 DNA follows: TGTGCCAGCTCACCCTCGGACAGACTTAACTATGGCTACACCTTC. Translating it yields CASSPSDRLNYGYTF.

The chain uses TRBV4-2 and TRBJ2-1; the D gene is possibly TRBD1 (6 bases). Germline loops: CDR1 LGHNA, CDR2 YNFKEQ. This CDR3 comprises 14 residues. Between the trimmed V and J ends, which lost 0 bases and 7 bases, there was a span of 10 bases. CDR3 nucleotides: TGTGCCAGCAGCCAAGACACAGGGTTGAATGAGCAGTTCTTC. Protein product: CASSQDTGLNEQFF.

The V gene is TRBV29-1, the J gene TRBJ2-3, with a possible D match to TRBD2 (5 bases). This CDR3 is 15 amino acids long. Germline values: CDR1 SQVTM, CDR2 ANQGSEA. Between the trimmed V and J ends, which lost 1 base and 0 bases, there was a span of 11 bases. The CDR3 reads CSVEGWGASTDTQYF. CDR3 DNA: TGCAGCGTTGAAGGTTGGGGAGCTAGCACAGATACGCAGTATTTT.

This clone turned up a few times. The chain is built from TRBV2 and TRBJ2-7; D call uncertain. V lost 5 bases, J lost 2 bases, and 7 bases lay in between. The CDR3 contains 12 residues. In germline, CDR1 is SNHLY, CDR2 FYNNEI. Written as DNA, the CDR3 is TGTGCCAGCAGTAGGGTAGCCTACGAGCAGTACTTC. The encoded protein is CASSRVAYEQYF.

J is TRBJ1-1 and V is TRBV28, with TRBD1 matching over 10 bases. CDR1 is MDHEN and CDR2 is SYDVKM in the germline V gene. There are 17 residues in the CDR3. V lost 5 bases and J lost 3; bases outside the gene matches: 12. This chain's CDR3 is CASSPSRQGARDTEAFF. The CDR3 DNA sequence: TGTGCCAGCAGTCCCTCCCGACAGGGGGCGAGGGACACTGAAGCTTTCTTT. Combining the CDR3 with reference TRBV28 and TRBJ1-1 gives the whole variable domain DVKVTQSSRYLVKRTGEKVFLECVQDMDHENMFWYRQDPGLGLRLIYFSYDVKMKEKGDIPEGYSVSREKKERFSLILESASTNQTSMYLCASSPSRQGARDTEAFFGQGTRLTVV.

The gene calls are TRBV9 and TRBJ2-2; 8 nucleotides align to TRBD2. J was trimmed by 4 bases and V by 4 bases; bases with no gene match: 3. From germline, CDR1 is SGDLS and CDR2 YYNGEE. The CDR3 spans 14 residues. The CDR3 DNA sequence: TGTGCCAGCAGCCCGGGACTAGTCACCGGGGAGCTGTTTTTT. It encodes CASSPGLVTGELFF.

This chain joins TRBV19 and TRBJ2-5; TRBD2 is a possible D gene (6 bases). Trimming left V 3 bases short and J 3 bases short, with 14 bases between. Germline lookup yields CDR1 LNHDA and CDR2 SQIVND (reference sequence). The CDR3 is 15 amino acids. The CDR3 spells CASSILGGFEETQYF. The DNA for the CDR3 is TGTGCCAGTAGTATCCTCGGGGGATTCGAAGAGACCCAGTACTTC.

The genes are TRBV18 and TRBJ2-1; possible D gene TRBD2, 5 bases. This CDR3 has 13 amino acids. The V and J ends lost 3 bases and 5 bases respectively, with 8 bases between them. CDR1 and CDR2 (germline): KGHSH, LQKENI. CDR3 loop: CASSPSGDNEQFF. The CDR3 DNA reads as TGTGCCAGCTCACCTTCCGGGGACAATGAGCAGTTCTTC.

This clone was counted a few times. This chain uses TRBV4-2 with TRBJ2-2; D not resolved. The germline V gene has CDR1 LGHNA and CDR2 YNFKEQ. V lost 0 bases to trimming and J lost 5 bases, with 10 bases between them. CDR3 size: 15 residues. Here the CDR3 DNA reads TGTGCCAGCAGCCAAGATTACTCGGCGACCGGGGAGCTGTTTTTT. Residues: CASSQDYSATGELFF.

The chain links TRBV14 to TRBJ2-1, with TRBD2 matching 7 bases. The CDR3 has 13 residues. Germline V gene lookup returns CDR1 SGHDN and CDR2 FVKESK. After removal of 5 bases from V and 8 bases from J, the junction contained 6 bases not matched to a gene. The CDR3 DNA follows: TGTGCCAGCAGCATCAGCGCGGGGGATGAGCAGTTCTTC. Translated, it gives CASSISAGDEQFF.

This rearrangement joins TRBV28 to TRBJ2-3; either TRBD1 or TRBD2 may fit D (5 bases each). Deletions cut 4 bases from V and 0 bases from J, with 17 bases between. Germline CDR1 and CDR2: MDHEN and SYDVKM. The CDR3 runs to 17 residues. CDR3 nucleotides: TGTGCCAGCAGTTCCGTCACTAGGGACGATAGCACAGATACGCAGTATTTT. Translated, it gives CASSSVTRDDSTDTQYF.

The genes are TRBV6-6 and TRBJ2-7; D gene ambiguous. Germline-derived CDR1 and CDR2 are MNHNY and SVGAGI (reference sequence). The CDR3 extends over 12 amino acids. V lost 1 base and J 4 bases, leaving 5 bases between the germline ends. The CDR3 here is CASSYWAYEQYF. The CDR3 region has the DNA TGTGCCAGCAGTTACTGGGCTTACGAGCAGTACTTC.

As to this clone: This CDR3 is also generated by other DNA sequences in the sample. The J gene is TRBJ1-5, the V gene TRBV19; 10 bases align to TRBD1. CDR1 is LNHDA, CDR2 SQIVND, per germline (reference sequence). This CDR3 spans 15 amino acids. Germline trimming cut 5 bases from V and 7 bases from J; bases unmatched to any gene: 8. CDR3 sequence reads: CASSPDRGAGQPQHF. CDR3 bases: TGTGCCAGTAGTCCGGACAGGGGGGCTGGGCAGCCCCAGCATTTT.

The genes are TRBV7-2 and TRBJ2-1; the D gene is possibly TRBD1 (5 bases). Trimming cost V 6 bases and J 8 bases, with 11 bases left between them. The CDR3 consists of 12 residues. CDR1 is SGHTA and CDR2 is FQGNSA in the germline V gene. In DNA, the CDR3 is TGTGCCAGCAGTTACCCAGGGTATGAGCAGTTCTTC. It yields the protein CASSYPGYEQFF.

Remarks on this clone: A read error may produce the germline difference seen at one junction end. This rearrangement joins TRBV5-8 to TRBJ1-5; D call uncertain. The CDR3 consists of 15 residues. CDR1 is SGHTS and CDR2 is YDEGEE in the germline V gene. CDR3 DNA sequence: TGTGCCAGCAGCTCGGACGGATATAGCAATCAGTCCCAGCATTTT. It codes for CASSSDGYSNQSQHF. The full variable domain, rest sourced from reference TRBV5-8 and TRBJ1-5, is EAGVTQSPTHLIKTRGQQATLRCSPISGHTSVYWYQQALGLGLQFLLWYDEGEERNRGNFPPRFSGRQFPNYSSELNVNALELEDSALYLCASSSDGYSNQSQHFGDGTRLSIL.

The chain is built from TRBV5-8 and TRBJ1-2, with 11 bases fitting TRBD1. V trimming: 3 bases; J trimming: 4 bases; junction bases outside the gene matches: 11. The V gene's germline CDR1 is SGHTS and CDR2 YDEGEE. The CDR3 totals 17 residues. The CDR3 is CASSSSIGTGGPYGYTF. The DNA of the CDR3 is TGTGCCAGCAGCTCGTCTATCGGGACAGGGGGTCCCTATGGCTACACCTTC.

The J gene is TRBJ1-4, the V gene TRBV2; no definite D call. V lost 5 bases and J lost 0, with 13 bases in between. Looked up from germline, CDR1 is SNHLY and CDR2 is FYNNEI. This CDR3 is built from 16 residues. CDR3 in DNA: TGTGCCAGCAGTTCTCCCACCGACGCAACTAATGAAAAACTGTTTTTT. Amino acids: CASSSPTDATNEKLFF.

J is TRBJ2-3 and V is TRBV10-2, with D possibly matching TRBD2 (5 bases). CDR1 is WSHSY, CDR2 SAAADI, per germline. Trimming took 2 bases from V and 3 from J, leaving 9 bases between them. This CDR3 contains 14 residues. Here the CDR3 DNA reads TGCGCCAGCAGTGAGGTTTTAGCGACAGATACGCAGTATTTT. Encoded protein: CASSEVLATDTQYF.

The chain carries TRBV7-6 and TRBJ2-7, with a possible D match to TRBD1 (6 bases). The CDR3 contains 15 residues. Trimming cost V 4 bases and J 0 bases, with 13 bases left between them. Germline assignment: CDR1 SGHVS and CDR2 FNYEAQ. CDR3 in DNA: TGTGCCAGCAGCTACAGGACAGTTAGCTCCTACGAGCAGTACTTC. It is translated as CASSYRTVSSYEQYF.

V usage is TRBV2 and J usage is TRBJ1-4; 7 bases map to TRBD1. The V gene end was trimmed by 3 bases and the J gene end by 3 bases; junction bases not matched to a gene: 4. Looked up from germline, CDR1 is SNHLY and CDR2 is FYNNEI. CDR3 size: 15 residues. The CDR3 is CASSDLDRANEKLFF. The CDR3 DNA reads TGTGCCAGCAGTGATTTAGACAGGGCTAATGAAAAACTGTTTTTT. Full variable domain (rest looked up from reference TRBV2 and TRBJ1-4): EPEVTQTPSHQVTQMGQEVILRCVPISNHLYFYWYRQILGQKVEFLVSFYNNEISEKSEIFDDQFSVERPDGSNFTLKIRSTKLEDSAMYFCASSDLDRANEKLFFGSGTQLSVL.

V gene TRBV5-6 combines with J gene TRBJ1-1; D might be TRBD1 (6 bases). Germline CDR1 reads SGHDT; CDR2 reads YYEEEE. This CDR3 has 16 amino acids. The V end was cut by 1 base, the J end by 5 bases, with 18 bases between. The CDR3 loop reads CASSLIEGGTLTEAFF. DNA of the CDR3: TGTGCCAGCAGCTTGATTGAAGGGGGGACTCTGACTGAAGCTTTCTTT.

The chain joins TRBV9 to TRBJ2-7, with TRBD2 identical over 8 bases. V dropped 0 bases and J dropped 2; count of bases not matched to a gene: 4. Germline values: CDR1 SGDLS, CDR2 YYNGEE. The CDR3 sequence is 15 residues long. For the CDR3, the DNA is TGTGCCAGCAGCGTAGGGACTAGCCTAACCTACGAGCAGTACTTC. It yields the protein CASSVGTSLTYEQYF.

The chain uses TRBV28 and TRBJ1-5; tentatively, D is TRBD1 (6 bases). This CDR3 region has 15 residues. Trimming stripped 5 bases from V and 6 bases from J, with 17 bases between. Germline CDR1 is MDHEN and CDR2 is SYDVKM. DNA of the CDR3: TGTGCCAGCAGTCCGCTCAGGGGTCTAGGTCAGCCCCAGCATTTT. Translated, it gives CASSPLRGLGQPQHF. Supplemented by reference TRBV28 and TRBJ1-5, the full variable domain reads DVKVTQSSRYLVKRTGEKVFLECVQDMDHENMFWYRQDPGLGLRLIYFSYDVKMKEKGDIPEGYSVSREKKERFSLILESASTNQTSMYLCASSPLRGLGQPQHFGDGTRLSIL.

The V gene is TRBV5-1, the J gene TRBJ2-7; D is ambiguous. Germline CDR1 reads SGHRS; CDR2 reads YFSETQ. V was clipped by 2 bases and J by 1 base, with 7 bases between them. This CDR3 comprises 13 residues. The CDR3 region is CASSFDPSYEQYF. CDR3 DNA sequence: TGCGCCAGCAGCTTTGACCCTTCCTACGAGCAGTACTTC.

The genes are TRBV10-1 and TRBJ1-2; no definite D call. The CDR3 has 13 residues. Germline values: CDR1 WNHNN, CDR2 SYGVQD (reference sequence). V lost 0 bases, J lost 4 bases, and 6 bases lay in between. Here the CDR3 reads CASSESAFYGYTF. The CDR3 region has the DNA TGCGCCAGCAGTGAGTCGGCGTTCTATGGCTACACCTTC.